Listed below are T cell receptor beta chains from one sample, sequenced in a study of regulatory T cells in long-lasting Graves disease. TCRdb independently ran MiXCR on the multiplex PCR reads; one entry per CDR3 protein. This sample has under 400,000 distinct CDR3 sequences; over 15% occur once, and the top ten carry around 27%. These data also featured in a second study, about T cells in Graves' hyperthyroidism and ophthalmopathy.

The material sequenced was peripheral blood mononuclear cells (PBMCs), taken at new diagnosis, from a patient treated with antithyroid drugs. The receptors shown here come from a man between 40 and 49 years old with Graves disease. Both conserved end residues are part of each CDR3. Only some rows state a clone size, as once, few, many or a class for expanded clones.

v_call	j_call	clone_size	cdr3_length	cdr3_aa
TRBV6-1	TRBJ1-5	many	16	CASSADRDVSNQPQHF
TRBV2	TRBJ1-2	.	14	CASRATGLIYGYTF
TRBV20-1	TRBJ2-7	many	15	CSATYWDRVDYEQYF
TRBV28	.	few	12	CASSLSQLEQYF
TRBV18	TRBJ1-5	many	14	CASSPSGGNQPQHF
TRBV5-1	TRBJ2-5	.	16	CASSSDLTRLEETQYF
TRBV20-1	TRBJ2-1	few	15	CSARDTRGGRNEQFF
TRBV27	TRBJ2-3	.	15	CASSRIGLSERTQYF
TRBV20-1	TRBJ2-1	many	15	CSAVMTSGGLNEQFF
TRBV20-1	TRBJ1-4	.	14	CSASVGTGSEKLFF
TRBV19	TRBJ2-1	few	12	CASTANYNEQFF
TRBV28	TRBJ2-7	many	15	CASSLGGTGAVEQYF
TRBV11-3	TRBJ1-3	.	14	CASSPARTGNTIYF
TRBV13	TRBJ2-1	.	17	CASSQPGAATDPNEQFF
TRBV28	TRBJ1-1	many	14	CASTEAGMNTEAFF
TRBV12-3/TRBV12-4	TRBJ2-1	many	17	CASSPAPGGISYNEQFF